This TCR beta chain is from a study of T cell responses to AZD1222 COVID-19 vaccine (dated by TCRdb to about 2021). Study-wide context: AZD1222 recipients with second doses at about 4 weeks or about 12 weeks were pooled, because spike-specific TCR depth and breadth did not differ between schedules. A total of 233 trial participants underwent TCR sequencing, of whom nearly 210 received two doses of AZD1222 and some 25 received two doses of the MenACWY control vaccine. Trial participants were enrolled into age subgroups of 18-55, 56-69 and 70-plus years, which contained 148, 28 and 57 TCR-sequenced participants, respectively. The investigation overall reported the following: In the small 56-69-year group, the increase in depth fell short of significance, most likely because of low power. Reportedly, almost half of the unique spike-specific TCRs recognized epitopes lying outside the regions that are mutated in the B.1.351 and B.1.1.7 variants. Participants were mostly white British and included more females than males, and it was suggested by the authors that clonal diversity may have been underestimated. Because no day 14 peak-response samples were available, the repertoires could be characterized only after the peak T cell response. After two AZD1222 doses, both the breadth and the depth of spike-specific TCRs were significantly higher than at day 0 and than in MenACWY recipients. Vaccine-associated CD4 TCRs spanned the whole spike protein, with dominant responses in regions 160-218 and 743-854. Conclusions about previously exposed vaccinees are limited, since just five or six AZD1222 recipients were seropositive for SARS-CoV-2 at baseline.

The CDR3 regions of human TCRbeta chains were analyzed by immunosequencing. In the source study's methods: TCRs in the repertoires were compared against a reference library of SARS-CoV-2-specific TCRs that had been generated with the MIRA antigen-specificity platform. Breadth was defined as the fraction of unique TCRs that were SARS-CoV-2-associated, and depth was defined as the fraction of total T cells that were SARS-CoV-2-associated. Using the MIRA data, every spike-specific TCR was mapped to the spike region that the TCR reacted to and assigned to either a CD4 or a CD8 class. Log10-transformed breadth and depth values were compared by one-way ANOVA with Sidak's multiple comparisons tests. Sourced from immuneACCESS, this table was stored by TCRdb with only in-frame sequences that have V and J called. A share of the clones is absent; for the studies checked, an unresolved V gene accounts for under half, and the remainder has no known explanation. That table gives V, J and clone size, and the DNA gave D and trimming. This sample comprises about 170,000 clones, around nine tenths of them detected only once. In total, the top ten clones hold 1.6% of the sample.

This clone was observed a few times. Its cognate antigen has yet to be identified. No much larger clone exists at a distance of one base, and base qualities are not known. According to the germline V gene, CDR1 reads MGHRA and CDR2 reads YSYEKL. V drops 4 bases and J drops 2 bases, leaving 9 bases in between. The CDR3, from cysteine to phenylalanine, totals 13 residues. Only the CDR3 part of the read is kept: 39 bases, read in frame from the first base. What this sample's time point label stands for: baseline before first vaccination. Vaccinee samples were obtained from the UK trials COV001 and COV002, which included a single-blind randomized controlled phase 2/3 trial of AZD1222 (ChAdOx1 nCoV-19) in healthy adults. For TCRbeta chain sequencing, PBMC samples were collected from trial participants at day 0 and at day 28 after the second dose.

Sequenced here: peripheral blood, sampled on day 0 of AZD1222 vaccination. The TCR comes from an adult in good health. The rearrangement joined TRBV4-1 to TRBJ2-7; TRBD2 might be the D gene, on 5 matching bases. The CDR3 reads CASSRTPAYEQYF. At the DNA level, the sequence is TGCGCCAGCAGCCGGACTCCTGCCTACGAGCAGTACTTC.